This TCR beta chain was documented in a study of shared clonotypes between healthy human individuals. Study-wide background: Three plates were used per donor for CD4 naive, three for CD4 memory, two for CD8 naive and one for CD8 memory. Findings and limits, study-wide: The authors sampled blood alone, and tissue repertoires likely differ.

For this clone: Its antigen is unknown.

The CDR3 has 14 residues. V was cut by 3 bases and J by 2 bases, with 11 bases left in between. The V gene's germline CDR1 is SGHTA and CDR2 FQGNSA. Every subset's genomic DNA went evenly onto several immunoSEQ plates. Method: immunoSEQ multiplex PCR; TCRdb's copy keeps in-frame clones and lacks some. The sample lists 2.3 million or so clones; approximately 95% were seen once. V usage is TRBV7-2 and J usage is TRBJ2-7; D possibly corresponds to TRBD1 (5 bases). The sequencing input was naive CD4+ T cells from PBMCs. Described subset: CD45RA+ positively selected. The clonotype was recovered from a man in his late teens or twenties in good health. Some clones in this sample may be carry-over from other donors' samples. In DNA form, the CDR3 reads TGTGCCAGCAGCTTTGGCCCGGACACCTACGAGCAGTACTTC. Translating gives CASSFGPDTYEQYF.